The 27 T cell receptor beta chains presented below share a single source sample, sequenced in a study of blood T cell repertoires in COVID-19. Profiled with immunoSEQ multiplex PCR; TCRdb holds only in-frame clones, not every one. The sample holds about 190,000 clones, around four fifths seen once. Sequences were obtained from peripheral blood. These receptors came from a woman aged 25 to 39 with acute or convalescent COVID-19.

This clone occurred a few times. CDR3 DNA: TGTGCCAGCAGCTTAGGGGAAGTACAGGCGAGCTCCTATAATTCACCCCTCCACTTT. It specifies CASSLGEVQASSYNSPLHF. The rearrangement joins TRBV7-8 to TRBJ1-6, with D tentatively TRBD1 (5 bases). The CDR3 runs to 19 residues. Deletions cut 1 base from V and 0 bases from J, with 16 bases between. CDR1 is SGHVS and CDR2 is FQNEAQ in the germline V gene. Full variable domain (remainder filled in from reference TRBV7-8 and TRBJ1-6): GAGVSQSPRYKVAKRGQDVALRCDPISGHVSLFWYQQALGQGPEFLTYFQNEAQLDKSGLPSDRFFAERPEGSVSTLKIQRTQQEDSAVYLCASSLGEVQASSYNSPLHFGNGTRLTVT.

The V call is TRBV2, the J call TRBJ2-3; D may be TRBD1 (6 bases). The CDR3 is 15 residues long. Germline CDR1 and CDR2: SNHLY and FYNNEI. Trimming stripped 8 bases from V and 2 bases from J, with 17 bases between. The CDR3 spells CASSFDRINTDTQYF. The CDR3 nucleotides read TGTGCCAGCTCGTTCGACAGGATTAACACAGATACGCAGTATTTT.

This clone was seen only once. This chain connects TRBV28 to TRBJ1-1, with D maybe TRBD1 (6 bases). The CDR3 is 15 residues long. Trimming took 7 bases from V and 1 from J, leaving 16 bases between them. CDR1 is MDHEN, CDR2 SYDVKM, per germline. CDR3 protein: CASTEAGVPNTEAFF. The CDR3 nucleotides read TGTGCCAGCACTGAGGCAGGGGTCCCGAACACTGAAGCTTTCTTT.

V is TRBV2 and J is TRBJ2-7, with TRBD2 matching over 8 bases. V was clipped by 7 bases and J by 0 bases; unmatched bases: 8. The CDR3 contains 15 residues. The germline V gene encodes CDR1 SNHLY and CDR2 FYNNEI. The CDR3 protein is CASTHTGGGSYEQYF. The CDR3 DNA reads TGTGCCAGCACCCACACGGGGGGGGGCTCCTACGAGCAGTACTTC. The full variable domain, rest sourced from reference TRBV2 and TRBJ2-7, is EPEVTQTPSHQVTQMGQEVILRCVPISNHLYFYWYRQILGQKVEFLVSFYNNEISEKSEIFDDQFSVERPDGSNFTLKIRSTKLEDSAMYFCASTHTGGGSYEQYFGPGTRLTVT.

The V call is TRBV28, the J call TRBJ1-3, with D possibly TRBD1 on 5 matching bases. Germline V lookup: CDR1 MDHEN, CDR2 SYDVKM. The CDR3 sequence is 16 residues long. V was pared by 2 bases and J by 2 bases, with 13 bases between. The CDR3, as DNA: TGTGCCAGCAGTTTAGTCGGGGGTTACACTGGAAACACCATATATTTT. It codes for CASSLVGGYTGNTIYF.

As to this clone: In the same sample, other DNA sequences code for this CDR3. The chain links TRBV5-1 to TRBJ1-3, with 7 bases that match TRBD1. Germline loops: CDR1 SGHRS, CDR2 YFSETQ. This CDR3 has 14 amino acids. Unmatched junction bases numbered 0, after V lost 1 base and J lost 2 bases. CDR3 DNA: TGCGCCAGCAGCTTGACAGGGGCTGGAAACACCATATATTTT. This encodes CASSLTGAGNTIYF.

The gene calls are TRBV27 and TRBJ2-3; 9 nucleotides line up with TRBD2. The V gene end was trimmed by 3 bases and the J gene end by 3 bases; junction bases not matched to a gene: 7. The germline CDR1 and CDR2 sequences are MNHEY and SMNVEV (reference sequence). The CDR3 spans 16 residues. The CDR3 here is CASSFASGVGTDTQYF. The CDR3 DNA is TGTGCCAGCAGTTTTGCTAGCGGGGTTGGGACAGATACGCAGTATTTT.

The genes are TRBV5-4 and TRBJ2-5; the D gene is possibly TRBD1 (5 bases). This CDR3 is 14 amino acids long. V lost 5 bases, J lost 5 bases, and 16 bases lay in between. Germline V gives CDR1 SGHNT, CDR2 YYREEE (reference sequence). This chain's CDR3 is CASRLGHERETQYF. CDR3 DNA: TGTGCCAGCAGACTGGGGCACGAAAGGGAGACCCAGTACTTC.

The rearrangement uses TRBV3-1 (or the pseudogene TRBV3-2) and TRBJ2-5; D possibly corresponds to TRBD2 (6 bases). This CDR3 region has 15 residues. Trimming removed 1 base from V and 4 bases from J, with 13 bases in between. Germline CDR1 reads LGHDT; CDR2 reads YNNKEL (reference sequence). CDR3 amino acids: CASSQASTRSETQYF. Written as DNA, the CDR3 is TGTGCCAGCAGCCAAGCTTCGACTAGGTCAGAGACCCAGTACTTC.

This clone has only a few counts. The chain links TRBV4-1 to TRBJ2-7; D gene uncertain. Germline values: CDR1 MGHRA, CDR2 YSYEKL. This CDR3 has 14 residues. Trimming shortened V by 0 bases and J by 7 bases, and 13 bases separated the two germline ends. CDR3 protein: CASSQDPQVGEQYF. The DNA for the CDR3 is TGCGCCAGCAGCCAAGATCCCCAGGTTGGAGAGCAGTACTTC.

The rearrangement joins TRBV15 to TRBJ1-5, with 7 bases fitting TRBD1. Per the germline V gene, CDR1 is LNHNV and CDR2 is YYDKDF (reference sequence). There are 15 residues in the CDR3. The V and J ends lost 5 bases and 2 bases, in that order; junction bases with no gene match: 6. The CDR3: CATSQDRRGNQPQHF. In DNA, the CDR3 is TGTGCCACCAGCCAGGACAGGAGGGGCAATCAGCCCCAGCATTTT.

Details on this clone: Relative to the germline gene, one junction end is altered; a read error may explain this. This chain joins TRBV7-3 and TRBJ2-4; TRBD1 matches at 10 bases. The CDR3 is made up of 15 amino acids. Germline V gene lookup returns CDR1 SGHTA and CDR2 FQGTGA. The chain's CDR3 is CASSSSGTGAVLTHF. The DNA of the CDR3 is TGTGCCAGCAGCTCTTCCGGGACAGGGGCGGTATTAACCCATTTC.

The chain uses TRBV7-2 and TRBJ2-5; weak D call: TRBD2 (7 bases). The V and J ends lost 1 base and 5 bases respectively, with 14 bases between them. Germline V lookup: CDR1 SGHTA, CDR2 FQGNSA. There are 15 residues in the CDR3. CDR3 residues: CASSLEGGPWETQYF. In DNA, the CDR3 is TGTGCCAGCAGCTTAGAGGGGGGGCCTTGGGAGACCCAGTACTTC.

The genes are TRBV30 and TRBJ1-2; 9 bases agree with TRBD1. With V trimmed by 3 bases and J by 4 bases, 9 bases remained unmatched. Per germline, CDR1 GTSNPN and CDR2 SVGIG (reference sequence). CDR3 size: 15 residues. The CDR3 bases are TGTGCCTGGAGCGAAAGGGACAGGGAGCTCTATGGCTACACCTTC. Translated, it gives CAWSERDRELYGYTF.

This chain links TRBV19 with TRBJ1-1; TRBD1 might be the D (6 bases). Germline V gene data show CDR1 as LNHDA and CDR2 as SQIVND (reference sequence). Deletions cut 9 bases from V and 0 bases from J, with 20 bases between. The CDR3 is made up of 16 amino acids. CDR3 in DNA: TGTGCCAGCCGTCCCTCCGACAGGACCCTGAACACTGAAGCTTTCTTT. This translates into CASRPSDRTLNTEAFF.

The chain couples TRBV7-9 to TRBJ2-5; 7 bases fit TRBD1. The CDR3 consists of 16 residues. Germline-derived CDR1 and CDR2 are SEHNR and FQNEAQ (reference sequence). V was clipped by 1 base and J by 5 bases; unmatched bases: 10. The CDR3 DNA is TGTGCCAGCAGCTTAGATGGGACAGTGATAGTTGAGACCCAGTACTTC. It yields the protein CASSLDGTVIVETQYF.

The chain couples TRBV28 to TRBJ2-7; TRBD1 matches at 7 bases. In germline, CDR1 is MDHEN, CDR2 SYDVKM. V trimming: 6 bases; J trimming: 2 bases; junction bases outside the gene matches: 10. The CDR3 is made up of 15 amino acids. CDR3 protein: CASSPNRGRAYEQYF. CDR3 DNA: TGTGCCAGCAGCCCTAACAGGGGAAGGGCCTACGAGCAGTACTTC.

As to this clone: Different DNA sequences within this sample yield the same CDR3. The CDR3 is CASSLSGQGTDTQYF. In DNA form, the CDR3 reads TGTGCCAGCAGTTTGTCGGGACAGGGCACAGATACGCAGTATTTT. This chain joins TRBV28 and TRBJ2-3, with 8 nucleotides matching TRBD1. V lost 3 bases to trimming and J lost 1 base; unmatched junction nucleotides: 3. CDR3 length: 15 amino acids. Germline CDR1 reads MDHEN; CDR2 reads SYDVKM.

The V gene is TRBV19, the J gene TRBJ2-2, with D possibly TRBD2 on 6 matching bases. V was pared by 5 bases and J by 1 base, with 20 bases between. Germline CDR1 is LNHDA and CDR2 is SQIVND (reference sequence). The CDR3 loop spans 18 amino acids. Here the CDR3 DNA reads TGTGCCAGTAGTCCCCTTCCTAGCGCCACCTTGAACACCGGGGAGCTGTTTTTT. Translating it yields CASSPLPSATLNTGELFF.

This chain links TRBV5-6 with TRBJ1-1; D not resolved. Germline V gene lookup returns CDR1 SGHDT and CDR2 YYEEEE. Trimming cost V 0 bases and J 9 bases, with 9 bases left between them. CDR3 length equals 12 residues. CDR3 sequence (DNA): TGTGCCAGCAGCTTGGCCTTGGCCAAAGCTTTCTTT. It encodes CASSLALAKAFF. Combining the CDR3 with reference TRBV5-6 and TRBJ1-1 gives the whole variable domain DAGVTQSPTHLIKTRGQQVTLRCSPKSGHDTVSWYQQALGQGPQFIFQYYEEEERQRGNFPDRFSGHQFPNYSSELNVNALLLGDSALYLCASSLALAKAFFGQGTRLTVV.

A single count supports this clone. The rearrangement links TRBV27 to TRBJ2-3, with TRBD2 matching 13 bases. The germline gives CDR1 MNHEY, CDR2 SMNVEV (reference sequence). This CDR3 has 18 residues. J lost 0 bases, V lost 6 bases, and 9 bases had no gene match. CDR3 sequence reads: CASRSLALAGGSTDTQYF. The DNA for the CDR3 is TGTGCCAGCAGGTCCCTTGCACTAGCGGGAGGGAGCACAGATACGCAGTATTTT.

The gene calls are TRBV2 and TRBJ2-4; perhaps TRBD2 as D (6 bases). Between the trimmed V and J ends, which lost 2 bases and 0 bases, there was a span of 8 bases. Germline-derived CDR1 and CDR2 are SNHLY and FYNNEI. The CDR3 consists of 15 residues. The CDR3 sequence: CASSEWRGAKNIQYF. DNA of the CDR3: TGTGCCAGCAGTGAATGGCGGGGAGCCAAAAACATTCAGTACTTC.

This chain joins TRBV19 and TRBJ1-1; TRBD1 matches at 7 bases. The CDR3 has 13 residues. Germline V gives CDR1 LNHDA, CDR2 SQIVND (reference sequence). J gave up 4 bases and V 9 bases, and 8 bases lay outside the gene matches. CDR3 residues: CASDSGGSTEAFF. The CDR3 DNA reads as TGTGCCAGCGATTCAGGGGGGTCCACTGAAGCTTTCTTT.

There are a few counts of this clone. V is TRBV11-1 and J is TRBJ1-6; D might be TRBD1 (6 bases). Germline V CDR1 and CDR2: SGHAT, FQDESV (reference sequence). The CDR3 extends over 15 amino acids. Trimming stripped 1 base from V and 6 bases from J, with 10 bases between. The CDR3 here is CASSLVPGANSPLHF. For the CDR3, the DNA is TGTGCCAGCAGCTTAGTCCCAGGGGCTAATTCACCCCTCCACTTT.

The chain carries TRBV28 and TRBJ1-5; TRBD1 matches 8 bases. V was pared by 3 bases and J by 3 bases, with 7 bases of the junction left unmatched. The CDR3 extends over 16 amino acids. Germline CDR1 is MDHEN and CDR2 is SYDVKM. The CDR3 DNA sequence: TGTGCCAGCAGTTTGCTCCCGGGACAGGTCAATCAGCCCCAGCATTTT. Its protein product is CASSLLPGQVNQPQHF.

This rearrangement joins TRBV15 to TRBJ2-3, with 7 bases aligning to TRBD1. J was trimmed by 0 bases and V by 3 bases; bases with no gene match: 3. The CDR3 loop spans 15 amino acids. The germline gives CDR1 LNHNV, CDR2 YYDKDF (reference sequence). Written as DNA, the CDR3 is TGTGCCACCAGCAGGACAGGGCCTAGCACAGATACGCAGTATTTT. Its translation: CATSRTGPSTDTQYF.

The chain carries TRBV19 and TRBJ2-3, with 8 bases that match TRBD2. The J segment lost 4 bases and the V segment lost 6 bases, leaving 9 bases of the junction unmatched. This CDR3 spans 15 amino acids. In germline, CDR1 is LNHDA, CDR2 SQIVND (reference sequence). The CDR3 loop is CASSLGGLEADTQYF. The DNA of the CDR3 is TGTGCCAGTAGCCTAGGGGGACTAGAGGCAGATACGCAGTATTTT.